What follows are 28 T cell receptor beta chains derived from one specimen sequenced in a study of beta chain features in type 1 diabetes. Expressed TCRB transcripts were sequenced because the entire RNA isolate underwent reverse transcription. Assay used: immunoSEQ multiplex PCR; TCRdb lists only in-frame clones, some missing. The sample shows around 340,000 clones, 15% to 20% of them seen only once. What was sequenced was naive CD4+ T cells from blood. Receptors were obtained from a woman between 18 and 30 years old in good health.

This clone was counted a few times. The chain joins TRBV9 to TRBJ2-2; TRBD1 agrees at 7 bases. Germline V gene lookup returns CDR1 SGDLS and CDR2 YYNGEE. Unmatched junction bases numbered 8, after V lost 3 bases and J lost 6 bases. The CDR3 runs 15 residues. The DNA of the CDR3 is TGTGCCAGCAGCGCACGGACAGGAGACCCCGGGGAGCTGTTTTTT. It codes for CASSARTGDPGELFF.

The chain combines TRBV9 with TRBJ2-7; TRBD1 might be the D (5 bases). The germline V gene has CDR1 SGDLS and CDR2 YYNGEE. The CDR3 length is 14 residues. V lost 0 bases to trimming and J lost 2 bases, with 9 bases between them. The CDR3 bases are TGTGCCAGCAGCGTAGACCAGGGTCCCTACGAGCAGTACTTC. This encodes CASSVDQGPYEQYF.

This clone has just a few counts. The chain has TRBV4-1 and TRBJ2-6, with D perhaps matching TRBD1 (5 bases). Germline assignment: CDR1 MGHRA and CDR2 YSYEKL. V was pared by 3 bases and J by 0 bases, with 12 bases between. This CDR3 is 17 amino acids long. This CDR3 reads CASSQTSTVSGANVLTF. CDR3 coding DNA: TGCGCCAGCAGCCAGACCTCGACAGTCTCTGGGGCCAACGTCCTGACTTTC.

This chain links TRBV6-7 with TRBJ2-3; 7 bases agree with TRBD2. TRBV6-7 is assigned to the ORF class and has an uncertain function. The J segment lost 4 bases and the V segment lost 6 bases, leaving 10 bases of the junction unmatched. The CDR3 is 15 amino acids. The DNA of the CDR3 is TGTGCCAGCAGCGGCGGCGGGAGAGGTTCAGATACGCAGTATTTT. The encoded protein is CASSGGGRGSDTQYF.

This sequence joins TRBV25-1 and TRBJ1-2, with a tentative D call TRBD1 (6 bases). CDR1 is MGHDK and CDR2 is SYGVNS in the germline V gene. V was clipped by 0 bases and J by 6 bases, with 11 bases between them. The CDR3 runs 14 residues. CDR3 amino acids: CASSEYTGIHGYTF. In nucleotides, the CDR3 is TGTGCCAGCAGTGAATATACAGGGATCCATGGCTACACCTTC.

This CDR3 is CASSSAEGSYGYTF. CDR3 coding DNA: TGTGCCAGCAGCTCAGCGGAGGGGAGTTATGGCTACACCTTC. This chain joins TRBV9 and TRBJ1-2; D may be TRBD1 (5 bases). Looked up from germline, CDR1 is SGDLS and CDR2 is YYNGEE. CDR3 length: 14 amino acids. V gave up 4 bases and J gave up 5 bases, with 15 bases separating them.

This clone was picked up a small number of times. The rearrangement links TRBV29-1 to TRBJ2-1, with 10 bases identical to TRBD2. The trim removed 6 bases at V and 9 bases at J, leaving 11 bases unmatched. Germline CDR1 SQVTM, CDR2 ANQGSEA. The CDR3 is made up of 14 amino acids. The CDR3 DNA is TGCAGCGTCCTAACCGGGACTAGCGAAAGTGAGCAGTTCTTC. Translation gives CSVLTGTSESEQFF.

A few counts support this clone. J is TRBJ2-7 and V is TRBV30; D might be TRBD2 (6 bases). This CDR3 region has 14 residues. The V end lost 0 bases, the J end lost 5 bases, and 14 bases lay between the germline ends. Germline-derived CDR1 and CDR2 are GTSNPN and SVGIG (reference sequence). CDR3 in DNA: TGTGCCTGGAGTGTCGGAGGGAGATTAGACGAGCAGTACTTC. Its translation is CAWSVGGRLDEQYF. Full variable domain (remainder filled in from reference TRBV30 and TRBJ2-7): SQTIHQWPATLVQPVGSPLSLECTVEGTSNPNLYWYRQAAGRGLQLLFYSVGIGQISSEVPQNLSASRPQDRQFILSSKKLLLSDSGFYLCAWSVGGRLDEQYFGPGTRLTVT.

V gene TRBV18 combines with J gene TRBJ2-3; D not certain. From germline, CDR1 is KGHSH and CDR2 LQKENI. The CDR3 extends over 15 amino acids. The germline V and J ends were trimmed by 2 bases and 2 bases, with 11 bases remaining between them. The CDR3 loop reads CASSPRNGPTDTQYF. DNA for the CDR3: TGTGCCAGCTCACCAAGAAACGGTCCCACAGATACGCAGTATTTT.

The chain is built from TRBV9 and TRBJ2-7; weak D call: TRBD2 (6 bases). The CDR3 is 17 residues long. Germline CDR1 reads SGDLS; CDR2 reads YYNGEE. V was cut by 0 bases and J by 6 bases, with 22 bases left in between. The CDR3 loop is CASSVEVGRTPPGEQYF. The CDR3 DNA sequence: TGTGCCAGCAGCGTAGAGGTCGGGAGAACCCCTCCGGGCGAGCAGTACTTC. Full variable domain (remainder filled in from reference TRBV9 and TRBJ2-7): DSGVTQTPKHLITATGQRVTLRCSPRSGDLSVYWYQQSLDQGLQFLIQYYNGEERAKGNILERFSAQQFPDLHSELNLSSLELGDSALYFCASSVEVGRTPPGEQYFGPGTRLTVT.

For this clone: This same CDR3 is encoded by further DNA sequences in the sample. CDR3 in DNA: TGCGCCAGCAGCTTGGGAAGGGGTAAAGAGACCCAGTACTTC. Amino acid sequence: CASSLGRGKETQYF. The rearrangement joins TRBV5-1 to TRBJ2-5; D possibly corresponds to TRBD1 (5 bases). V was cut by 0 bases and J by 3 bases, with 9 bases left in between. Germline-derived CDR1 and CDR2 are SGHRS and YFSETQ. CDR3 size: 14 residues.

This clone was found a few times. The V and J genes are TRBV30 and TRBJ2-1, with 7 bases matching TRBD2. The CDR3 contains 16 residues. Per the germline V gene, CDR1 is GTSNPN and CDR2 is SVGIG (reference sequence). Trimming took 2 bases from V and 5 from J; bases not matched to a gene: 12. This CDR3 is CAWSPPRAGRDNEQFF. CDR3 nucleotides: TGTGCCTGGAGTCCCCCCCGAGCGGGGAGGGACAATGAGCAGTTCTTC.

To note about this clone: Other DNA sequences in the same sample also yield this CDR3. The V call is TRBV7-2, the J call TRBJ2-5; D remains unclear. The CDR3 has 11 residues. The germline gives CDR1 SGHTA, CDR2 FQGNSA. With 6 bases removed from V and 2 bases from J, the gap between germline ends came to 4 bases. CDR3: CASSPQETQYF. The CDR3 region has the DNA TGTGCCAGCAGTCCTCAAGAGACCCAGTACTTC.

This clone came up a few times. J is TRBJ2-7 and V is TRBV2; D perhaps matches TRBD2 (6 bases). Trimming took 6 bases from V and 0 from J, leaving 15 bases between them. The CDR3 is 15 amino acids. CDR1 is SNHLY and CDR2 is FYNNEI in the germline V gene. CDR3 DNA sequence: TGTGCCAGCAGCCGGGACTCCGCCTTCTCCTACGAGCAGTACTTC. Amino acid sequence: CASSRDSAFSYEQYF.

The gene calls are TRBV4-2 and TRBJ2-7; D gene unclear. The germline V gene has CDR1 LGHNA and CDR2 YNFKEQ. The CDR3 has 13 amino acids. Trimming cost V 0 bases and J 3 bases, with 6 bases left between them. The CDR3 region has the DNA TGTGCCAGCAGCCAAGACGAGGTCTACGAGCAGTACTTC. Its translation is CASSQDEVYEQYF.

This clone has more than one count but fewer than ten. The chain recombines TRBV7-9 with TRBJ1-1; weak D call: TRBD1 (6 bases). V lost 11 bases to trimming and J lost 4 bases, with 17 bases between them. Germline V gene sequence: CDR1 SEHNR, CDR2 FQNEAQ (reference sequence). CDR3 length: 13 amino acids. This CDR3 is CASNRERSTEAFF. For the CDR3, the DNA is TGTGCCTCGAACAGGGAGAGGAGCACTGAAGCTTTCTTT.

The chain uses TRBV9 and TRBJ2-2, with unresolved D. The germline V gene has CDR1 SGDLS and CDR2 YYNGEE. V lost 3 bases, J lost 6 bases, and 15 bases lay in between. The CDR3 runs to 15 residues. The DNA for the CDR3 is TGTGCCAGCAGCGCAATCCCCGTTACTGCCGGGGAGCTGTTTTTT. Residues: CASSAIPVTAGELFF. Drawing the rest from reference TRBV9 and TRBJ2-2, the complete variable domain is DSGVTQTPKHLITATGQRVTLRCSPRSGDLSVYWYQQSLDQGLQFLIQYYNGEERAKGNILERFSAQQFPDLHSELNLSSLELGDSALYFCASSAIPVTAGELFFGEGSRLTVL.

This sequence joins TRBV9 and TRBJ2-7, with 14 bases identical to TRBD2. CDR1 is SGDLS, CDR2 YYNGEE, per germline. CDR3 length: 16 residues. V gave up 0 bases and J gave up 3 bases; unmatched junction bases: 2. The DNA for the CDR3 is TGTGCCAGCAGCGTAGGAGGACTAGCGGGAGGCTACGAGCAGTACTTC. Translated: CASSVGGLAGGYEQYF.

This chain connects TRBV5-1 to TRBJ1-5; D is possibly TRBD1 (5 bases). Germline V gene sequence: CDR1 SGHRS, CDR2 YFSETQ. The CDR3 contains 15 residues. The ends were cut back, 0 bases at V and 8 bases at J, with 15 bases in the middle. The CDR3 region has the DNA TGCGCCAGCAGCTTGGGAACAGGTAACGAGGAGCCCCAGCATTTT. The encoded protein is CASSLGTGNEEPQHF.

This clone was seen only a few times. CDR3 coding DNA: TGTGCCTGGAGTATCCGGGATGATGGCTACACCTTC. Amino acid sequence: CAWSIRDDGYTF. The chain uses TRBV30 and TRBJ1-2; D call uncertain. This CDR3 comprises 12 residues. Trimming pared 2 bases from V and 6 bases from J, leaving 10 bases between. Germline V gene lookup returns CDR1 GTSNPN and CDR2 SVGIG (reference sequence). The full variable domain, completed using reference TRBV30 and TRBJ1-2, is SQTIHQWPATLVQPVGSPLSLECTVEGTSNPNLYWYRQAAGRGLQLLFYSVGIGQISSEVPQNLSASRPQDRQFILSSKKLLLSDSGFYLCAWSIRDDGYTFGSGTRLTVV.

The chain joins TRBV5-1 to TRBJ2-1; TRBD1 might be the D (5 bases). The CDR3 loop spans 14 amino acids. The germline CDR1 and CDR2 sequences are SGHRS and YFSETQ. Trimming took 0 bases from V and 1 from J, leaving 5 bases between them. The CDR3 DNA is TGCGCCAGCAGCTTGGACAGGTCCTACAATGAGCAGTTCTTC. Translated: CASSLDRSYNEQFF.

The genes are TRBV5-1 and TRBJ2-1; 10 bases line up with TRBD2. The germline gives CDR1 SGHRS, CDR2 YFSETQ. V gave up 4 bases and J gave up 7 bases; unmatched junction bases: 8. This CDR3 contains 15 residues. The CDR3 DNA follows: TGCGCCAGCAGCGAACTAGCGGGAATGGGGAATGAGCAGTTCTTC. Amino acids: CASSELAGMGNEQFF. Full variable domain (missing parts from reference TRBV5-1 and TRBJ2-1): KAGVTQTPRYLIKTRGQQVTLSCSPISGHRSVSWYQQTPGQGLQFLFEYFSETQRNKGNFPGRFSGRQFSNSRSEMNVSTLELGDSALYLCASSELAGMGNEQFFGPGTRLTVL.

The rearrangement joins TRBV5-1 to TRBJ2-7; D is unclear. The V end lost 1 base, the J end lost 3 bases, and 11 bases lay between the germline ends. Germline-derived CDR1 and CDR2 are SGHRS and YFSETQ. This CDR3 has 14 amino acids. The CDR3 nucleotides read TGCGCCAGCAGCTTGCTGGCCACAAACTACGAGCAGTACTTC. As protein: CASSLLATNYEQYF.

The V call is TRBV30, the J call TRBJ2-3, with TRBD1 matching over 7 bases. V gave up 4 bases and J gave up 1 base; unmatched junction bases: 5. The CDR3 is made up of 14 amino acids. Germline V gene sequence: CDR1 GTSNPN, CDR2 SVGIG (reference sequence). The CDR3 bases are TGTGCCTGGAACAGGGGAACAGGCACAGATACGCAGTATTTT. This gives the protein CAWNRGTGTDTQYF.

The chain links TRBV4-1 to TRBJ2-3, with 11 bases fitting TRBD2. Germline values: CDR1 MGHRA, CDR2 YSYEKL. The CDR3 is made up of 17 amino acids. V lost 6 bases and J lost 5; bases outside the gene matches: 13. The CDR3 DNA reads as TGCGCCAGCAGAAATCCGACTAGCGGGGTACAGAGAGATACGCAGTATTTT. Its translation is CASRNPTSGVQRDTQYF.

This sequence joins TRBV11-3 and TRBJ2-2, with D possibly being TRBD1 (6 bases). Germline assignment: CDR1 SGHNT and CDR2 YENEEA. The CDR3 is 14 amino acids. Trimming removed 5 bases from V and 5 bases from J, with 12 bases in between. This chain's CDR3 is CASSERTATGELFF. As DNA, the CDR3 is TGTGCCAGCAGCGAAAGGACAGCTACCGGGGAGCTGTTTTTT.

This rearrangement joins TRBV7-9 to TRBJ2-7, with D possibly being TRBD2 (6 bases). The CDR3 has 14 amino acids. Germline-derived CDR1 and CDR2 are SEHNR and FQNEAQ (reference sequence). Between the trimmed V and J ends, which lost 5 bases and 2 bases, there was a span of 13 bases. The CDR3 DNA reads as TGTGCCAGCAGCCCCTGGGACTCTACCTACGAGCAGTACTTC. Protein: CASSPWDSTYEQYF.

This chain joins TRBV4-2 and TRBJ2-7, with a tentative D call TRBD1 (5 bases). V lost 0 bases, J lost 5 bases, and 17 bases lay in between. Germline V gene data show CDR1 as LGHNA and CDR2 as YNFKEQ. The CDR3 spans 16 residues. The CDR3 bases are TGTGCCAGCAGCCAAGATAGATCCCAAGGGGCCCACGAGCAGTACTTC. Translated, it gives CASSQDRSQGAHEQYF.